This TCR beta chain derives from a study of CD8+ T cells in alopecia areata. The authors extracted RNA and reverse transcribed it into cDNA as the sequencing template. TCRdb's table, derived via immunoSEQ multiplex PCR, lists solely in-frame clones and lacks some. The sample contains roughly 250,000 clones, 65% to 70% of which appear only once. Isolation of CD4+ and CD8+ T cells from PBMCs was achieved by sorting. Turning to this clone: Its antigen is as yet unknown.

Regarding the study as a whole: Higher clonality and more expanded CD8+ clones appeared in lesional than normal scalp. Mouse data revealed clearer TCR sharing than patient data did, a gap possibly tied to HLA.

The length of the CDR3 is 14 residues. V was clipped by 4 bases and J by 2 bases, with 12 bases between them. Looked up from germline, CDR1 is SGHRS and CDR2 is YFSETQ. The input for sequencing was CD4+ T cells sorted from blood, taken at week 0. This clonotype was obtained from a human donor with alopecia areata. The gene calls are TRBV5-1 and TRBJ2-5; a weak D match, TRBD1 (7 bases). This CDR3 reads CASSAGQQQETQYF. CDR3 DNA: TGCGCCAGCAGCGCGGGACAGCAGCAAGAGACCCAGTACTTC.